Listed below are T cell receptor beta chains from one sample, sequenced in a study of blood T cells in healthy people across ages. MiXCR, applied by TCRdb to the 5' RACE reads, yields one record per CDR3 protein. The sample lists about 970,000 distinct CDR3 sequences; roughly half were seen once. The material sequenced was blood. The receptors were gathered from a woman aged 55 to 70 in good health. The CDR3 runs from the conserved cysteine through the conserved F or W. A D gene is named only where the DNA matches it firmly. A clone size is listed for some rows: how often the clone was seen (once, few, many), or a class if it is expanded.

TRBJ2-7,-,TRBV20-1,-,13,TGCAGTGCTCACGACCGTTACTCCTACGAGCAGTACTTC,CSAHDRYSYEQYF
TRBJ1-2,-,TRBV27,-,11,TGTGCCAGCAGAGGGGGTTATGGCTACACCTTC,CASRGGYGYTF
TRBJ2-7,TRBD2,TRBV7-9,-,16,TGTGCCAGCAGCCTACGTGAGGGAGGGCCCTCGGACGAGCAGTACTTC,CASSLREGGPSDEQYF
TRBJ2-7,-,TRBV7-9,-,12,TGTGCCAGCAGCCCCGATACCTACGAGCAGTACTTC,CASSPDTYEQYF
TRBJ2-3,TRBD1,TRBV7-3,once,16,TGTGCCAGCAGCTTAAGGACAGGGGGCTTAGGAGATACGCAGTATTTT,CASSLRTGGLGDTQYF
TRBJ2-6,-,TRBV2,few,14,TGTGCCAGCACCATGCTAGACGGGGCCAACGTCCTGACTTTC,CASTMLDGANVLTF
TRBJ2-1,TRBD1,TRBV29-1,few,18,TGCAGCGTTAACCGGGACAGGGTATCGGACAGGCGGGCGGATGAGCAGTTCTTC,CSVNRDRVSDRRADEQFF
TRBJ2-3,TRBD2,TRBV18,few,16,TGTGCCAGCTCACCGGAAGGACTAGCGGGAGGAGATACGCAGTATTTT,CASSPEGLAGGDTQYF
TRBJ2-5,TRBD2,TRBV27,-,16,TGTGCCAGCAGTCCGGGACTAGCGGGAGGGAACAATGAGCAGTACTTC,CASSPGLAGGNNEQYF
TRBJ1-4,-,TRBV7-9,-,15,TGTGCCAGCAGCTTCGATCTCAGGGTTAATGAAAAACTGTTTTTT,CASSFDLRVNEKLFF
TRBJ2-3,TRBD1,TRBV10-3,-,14,TGTGCCATCAAAGGGACAGGGCGGCCAGATACGCAGTATTTT,CAIKGTGRPDTQYF
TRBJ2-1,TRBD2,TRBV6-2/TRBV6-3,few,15,TGTGCCACCGTCTGGAAGGTAGCGGGAGGGGATGAGCAGTTCTTC,CATVWKVAGGDEQFF
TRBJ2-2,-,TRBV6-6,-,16,TGTGCCAGCAGTTACTCTGGCGGGGCGAACACCGGGGAGCTGTTTTTT,CASSYSGGANTGELFF
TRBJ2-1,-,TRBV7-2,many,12,TGTGCCAGCAGCTTGGTAGGAAATGAGCAGTTCTTC,CASSLVGNEQFF
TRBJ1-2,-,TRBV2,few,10,TGTGCCAGCAAGGGTTATGGCTACACCTTC,CASKGYGYTF
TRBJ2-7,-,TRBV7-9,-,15,TGTGCCAGCAGCCCCCGTCCCGGGACGGCCTACGAGCAGTACTTC,CASSPRPGTAYEQYF
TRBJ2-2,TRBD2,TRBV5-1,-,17,TGCGCCAGCAGCCCCGGACTAGCGGGAGGGCGGACCGGGGAGCTGTTTTTT,CASSPGLAGGRTGELFF
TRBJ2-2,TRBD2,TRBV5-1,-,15,TGCGCCAGCAGTGTGGGACTAGCGGGAGCCGGGGAGCTGTTTTTT,CASSVGLAGAGELFF
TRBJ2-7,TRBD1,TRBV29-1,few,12,TGCAGCGTTAGACAGGGGATCTACGAGCAGTACTTC,CSVRQGIYEQYF
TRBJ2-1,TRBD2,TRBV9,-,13,TGTGCCAGCAGCGGGACGACTAGCGATGAGCAGTTCTTC,CASSGTTSDEQFF
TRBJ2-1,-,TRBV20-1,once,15,TGCAGTGCTAGTCCGCCCGAGACAGACTACAATGAGCAGTTCTTC,CSASPPETDYNEQFF
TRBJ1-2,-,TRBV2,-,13,TGTGCCAGCAGTAGTGAGGTTAACTATGGCTACACCTTC,CASSSEVNYGYTF
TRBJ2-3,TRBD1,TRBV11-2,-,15,TGTGCCAGCAGCAAGGGGACAGGGGGAACGGATACGCAGTATTTT,CASSKGTGGTDTQYF
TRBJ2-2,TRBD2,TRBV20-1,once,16,TGCAGTGCTAGAGATCGAGGGACTAGCGGCCCCGGGGAGCTGTTTTTT,CSARDRGTSGPGELFF
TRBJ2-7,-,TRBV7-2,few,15,TGTGCCAGCACCCTCCGGACCCTAGTACAAGGCGAGCAGTACTTC,CASTLRTLVQGEQYF
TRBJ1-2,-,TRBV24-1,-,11,TGTGCCACCAGTGAGGAGGATGGCTACACCTTC,CATSEEDGYTF
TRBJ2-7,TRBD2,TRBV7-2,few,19,TGTGCCAGCAGCCGACTAGCGGGAGGGCTGAGGGGGAGTCGTGACGAGCAGTACTTC,CASSRLAGGLRGSRDEQYF
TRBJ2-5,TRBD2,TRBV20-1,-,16,TGCAGTGCTACCCCTACTAGCGGGAGTGGGTGGGAGACCCAGTACTTC,CSATPTSGSGWETQYF
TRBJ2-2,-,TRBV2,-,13,TGTGCCAGCATCGGGGAGTACACCGGGGAGCTGTTTTTT,CASIGEYTGELFF
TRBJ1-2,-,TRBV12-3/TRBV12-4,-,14,TGTGCCAGCAGTTTAGCGCATGGACAGTATGGCTACACCTTC,CASSLAHGQYGYTF
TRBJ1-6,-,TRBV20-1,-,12,TGCAGTGCTGCAGGGAGCTCGGCACCCCTCCACTTT,CSAAGSSAPLHF
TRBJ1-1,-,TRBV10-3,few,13,TGTGCCATCACCGGGACTGAGAACACTGAAGCTTTCTTT,CAITGTENTEAFF
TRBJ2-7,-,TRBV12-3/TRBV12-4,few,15,TGTGCCAGCAGGGGTAGTGGGAAGGTTGCCTACGAGCAGTACTTC,CASRGSGKVAYEQYF
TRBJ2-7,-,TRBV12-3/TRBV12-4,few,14,TGTGCCAGCAGTCCCTTCGTAGGTTCCTACGAGCAGTACTTC,CASSPFVGSYEQYF
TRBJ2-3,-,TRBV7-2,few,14,TGTGCCAGCAGCCGATCGGGGCCCGGAGATACGCAGTATTTT,CASSRSGPGDTQYF
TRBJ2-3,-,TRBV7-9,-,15,TGTGCCAGCAGCGAGGACTCCCACGAGGCCCGTACGCAGTATTTT,CASSEDSHEARTQYF
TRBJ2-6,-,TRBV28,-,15,TGTGCCAGCGTAGGGGGGAGCTCTGGGGCCAACGTCCTGACTTTC,CASVGGSSGANVLTF
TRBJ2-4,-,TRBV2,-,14,TGTGCCAGTTATATGTGGGGGGCCAAAAACATTCAGTACTTC,CASYMWGAKNIQYF
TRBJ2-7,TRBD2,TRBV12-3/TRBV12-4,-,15,TGTGCCAGCAGCCCTAGTGGCGGGAGGGCCTACGAGCAGTACTTC,CASSPSGGRAYEQYF
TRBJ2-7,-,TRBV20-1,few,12,TGCAGTGCTAGGGTGGGGGCCGACGAGCAGTACTTC,CSARVGADEQYF
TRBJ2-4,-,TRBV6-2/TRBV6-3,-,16,TGTGCCAGCAGTTCCGGGGGCGGAGTAGCCAAAAACATTCAGTACTTC,CASSSGGGVAKNIQYF
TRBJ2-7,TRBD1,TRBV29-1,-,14,TGCAGCGGTGGACAGGGGAGTGGTTGGGTCGAGCAGTACTTC,CSGGQGSGWVEQYF
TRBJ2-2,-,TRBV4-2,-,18,TGTGCCAGCAGCCAAGGTCGAATTGGGGTTTTCGACACCGGGGAGCTGTTTTTT,CASSQGRIGVFDTGELFF
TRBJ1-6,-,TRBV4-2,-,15,TGTGCCAGCAGCCCTCCAAGCTCCTATAATTCACCCCTCCACTTT,CASSPPSSYNSPLHF
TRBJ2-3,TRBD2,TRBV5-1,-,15,TGCGCCAGCAGCAGTAGCGGGACATCAGGGGATACGCAGTATTTT,CASSSSGTSGDTQYF
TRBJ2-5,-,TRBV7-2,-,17,TGTGCCTGCAGCTCCCAACGGTGGGGGGGCCGGTCAGAGACCCAGTACTTC,CACSSQRWGGRSETQYF
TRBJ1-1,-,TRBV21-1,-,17,TGTGCCAGCAGCAAAGCCCCCCCGGTCAGGGCCAACACTGAAGCTTTCTTT,CASSKAPPVRANTEAFF
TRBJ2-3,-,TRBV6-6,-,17,TGTGCCAGCAGTTACTCGGACGGTAGAGATAGCACAGATACGCAGTATTTT,CASSYSDGRDSTDTQYF
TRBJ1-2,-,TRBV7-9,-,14,TGTGCCAGCAGCTTATTACAGACCAACTATGGCTACACCTTC,CASSLLQTNYGYTF
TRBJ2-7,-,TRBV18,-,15,TGTGCCAGCTCACGGATTTCCATGACTCCCTACGAGCAGTACTTC,CASSRISMTPYEQYF
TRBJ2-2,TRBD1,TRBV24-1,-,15,TGTGCCACCAGATCTACAGGGGGCGAAAGCGGGGAGCTGTTTTTT,CATRSTGGESGELFF
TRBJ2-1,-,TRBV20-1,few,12,TGCAGTGCCGGGACAAGTTACAATGAGCAGTTCTTC,CSAGTSYNEQFF
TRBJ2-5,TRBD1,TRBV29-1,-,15,TGCAGCGTGTCCCGGGACAGGGTCAGGGGAGAGACCCAGTACTTC,CSVSRDRVRGETQYF
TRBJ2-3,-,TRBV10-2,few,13,TGCGCCAGCAGAGATCAGGGGTCAGATACGCAGTATTTT,CASRDQGSDTQYF
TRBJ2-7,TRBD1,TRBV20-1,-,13,TGCAGTGTCGCGGACAGGGCCACCTACGAGCAGTACTTC,CSVADRATYEQYF
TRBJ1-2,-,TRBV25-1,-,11,TGTGCCAGCCTCGGGGCCGGCCGCTACACCTTC,CASLGAGRYTF
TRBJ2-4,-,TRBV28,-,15,TGTGCCAGCAGTGAACAGGATCCTAAGGGAAACATTCAGTACTTC,CASSEQDPKGNIQYF
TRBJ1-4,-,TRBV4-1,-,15,TGCGCCAGCAGCTCGACGGTACTCGAAGGGGAAAAACTGTTTTTT,CASSSTVLEGEKLFF